The 32 T cell receptor beta chains below all came from one sample that was sequenced in a study of cytomegalovirus exposure and HLA in healthy donors. The primer mix had 60 Vbeta and 13 Jbeta primers. The method was immunoSEQ multiplex PCR; TCRdb's version includes in-frame clones alone and lacks a portion of them. Seen here are some 180,000 clones, approximately 82% observed once, and the top ten hold approximately 1.5%. Sequenced: PBMCs. These receptors all stem from a woman younger than 35 in good health and CMV-seronegative.

This rearrangement joins TRBV27 to TRBJ2-1; TRBD2 aligns across 10 bases. CDR3 length: 15 residues. With V trimmed by 6 bases and J by 8 bases, 10 bases remained unmatched. Looked up from germline, CDR1 is MNHEY and CDR2 is SMNVEV (reference sequence). Here the CDR3 DNA reads TGTGCCAGCAGCTGGAGCGGGAGGGCCAGGGATGAGCAGTTCTTC. Translation gives CASSWSGRARDEQFF.

The chain has TRBV28 and TRBJ2-7; TRBD1 might be the D (5 bases). The germline gives CDR1 MDHEN, CDR2 SYDVKM. Trimming left V 5 bases short and J 0 bases short, with 14 bases between. This CDR3 is built from 15 residues. The CDR3 is CASSLPDTSSYEQYF. The CDR3 coding sequence is TGTGCCAGCAGTCTCCCGGACACCAGCTCCTACGAGCAGTACTTC.

The CDR3 DNA is TGTGCCAGCAGCTTGGGAGAAGCAGATACGCAGTATTTT. This encodes CASSLGEADTQYF. J is TRBJ2-3 and V is TRBV11-3; TRBD2 might be the D (5 bases). Germline V CDR1 and CDR2: SGHNT, YENEEA. The CDR3 consists of 13 residues. Trimming shortened V by 3 bases and J by 4 bases, and 8 bases separated the two germline ends.

V and J are TRBV28 and TRBJ1-5; D unresolved. V was pared by 6 bases and J by 5 bases, with 14 bases between. In germline, CDR1 is MDHEN, CDR2 SYDVKM. This CDR3 contains 14 residues. The CDR3 here is CASRQDYSYQPQHF. In DNA, the CDR3 is TGTGCCAGCAGGCAAGACTACAGCTATCAGCCCCAGCATTTT.

This sequence joins TRBV9 and TRBJ1-1, with a possible D match to TRBD1 (5 bases). CDR3 length equals 14 residues. Per germline, CDR1 SGDLS and CDR2 YYNGEE. Trimming pared 3 bases from V and 0 bases from J, leaving 9 bases between. The CDR3 DNA sequence: TGTGCCAGCAGCGCCCACAGGTTGAACACTGAAGCTTTCTTT. This translates into CASSAHRLNTEAFF. Combining the CDR3 with reference TRBV9 and TRBJ1-1 gives the whole variable domain DSGVTQTPKHLITATGQRVTLRCSPRSGDLSVYWYQQSLDQGLQFLIQYYNGEERAKGNILERFSAQQFPDLHSELNLSSLELGDSALYFCASSAHRLNTEAFFGQGTRLTVV.

The chain combines TRBV7-9 with TRBJ2-1; 7 bases are shared with TRBD2. Trimming cost V 2 bases and J 4 bases; bases outside gene matches: 8. The CDR3 runs 16 residues. Germline V gene data show CDR1 as SEHNR and CDR2 as FQNEAQ (reference sequence). CDR3 DNA: TGTGCCAGCAGCTTAATGAGCGGGATGGAGTACAATGAGCAGTTCTTC. Its translation is CASSLMSGMEYNEQFF.

The DNA of the CDR3 is TGTGCCAGCAGCCCACTGACAGGGTGGGTAGCTGAAGCTTTCTTT. Its protein product is CASSPLTGWVAEAFF. The chain employs TRBV7-2 and TRBJ1-1; TRBD1 matches 7 bases. The CDR3 is 15 amino acids. V shed 5 bases, J shed 6 bases, and the junction held 12 bases outside the gene matches. The V gene's germline CDR1 is SGHTA and CDR2 FQGNSA.

The rearrangement uses TRBV19 and TRBJ1-5; 9 bases are shared with TRBD1. Germline V gives CDR1 LNHDA, CDR2 SQIVND (reference sequence). J gave up 4 bases and V 3 bases, and 4 bases lay outside the gene matches. The CDR3 runs 15 residues. In DNA form, the CDR3 reads TGTGCCAGTAGTATCCTACAGGGGGCAAATCAGCCCCAGCATTTT. Its translation: CASSILQGANQPQHF.

This clone was seen just once. The rearrangement links TRBV19 to TRBJ2-7; tentatively, D is TRBD2 (6 bases). Trimming took off 2 bases at V and 7 bases at J, with 15 bases between the two ends. The CDR3 totals 14 residues. Germline V gene lookup returns CDR1 LNHDA and CDR2 SQIVND (reference sequence). CDR3 region: CASSILGGNQEQYF. The DNA for the CDR3 is TGTGCCAGTAGTATACTAGGCGGGAATCAAGAGCAGTACTTC.

This chain links TRBV30 with TRBJ1-5; D unresolved. Germline values: CDR1 GTSNPN, CDR2 SVGIG (reference sequence). This CDR3 has 15 amino acids. V lost 0 bases and J 0 bases, leaving 9 bases between the germline ends. The CDR3 protein is CAWSVCYYSNQPQHF. CDR3 coding DNA: TGTGCCTGGAGTGTCTGTTATTATAGCAATCAGCCCCAGCATTTT.

This chain's CDR3 is CASSQSYEQYF. CDR3 in DNA: TGTGCCAGCAGTCAGTCCTACGAGCAGTACTTC. The rearrangement uses TRBV6-5 and TRBJ2-7, with D hard to call. V was shortened by 5 bases and J by 1 base, with 3 bases between the two germline ends. CDR1 is MNHEY and CDR2 is SVGAGI in the germline V gene. The CDR3 is 11 amino acids.

This clone came up once. This chain joins TRBV6-6 and TRBJ2-3; TRBD2 might be the D (6 bases). The ends were cut back, 0 bases at V and 1 base at J, with 11 bases in the middle. The CDR3 runs to 16 residues. CDR1 and CDR2 (germline): MNHNY, SVGAGI (reference sequence). The CDR3 DNA sequence: TGTGCCAGCAGTTACTCCGGGAGAGGCGGCACAGATACGCAGTATTTT. This translates into CASSYSGRGGTDTQYF.

The genes are TRBV6-1 and TRBJ2-7; possible D gene TRBD2, 5 bases. The CDR3 is 14 residues long. Germline V gene lookup returns CDR1 MNHNS and CDR2 SASEGT. V was pared by 8 bases and J by 1 base, with 15 bases between. The chain's CDR3 is CASLDTGISYEQYV. The CDR3 nucleotides read TGTGCCAGCTTGGATACGGGGATATCCTACGAGCAGTACGTC.

The V call is TRBV5-1, the J call TRBJ1-2; possibly TRBD1 for D (5 bases). The V gene lost 0 bases and the J gene lost 3 bases, with 18 bases spanning the gap. There are 17 residues in the CDR3. Germline CDR1 SGHRS, CDR2 YFSETQ. This CDR3 is CASSLGGVSLPHYGYTF. The CDR3 bases are TGCGCCAGCAGCTTGGGGGGCGTGTCCCTGCCGCACTATGGCTACACCTTC.

The genes are TRBV7-2 and TRBJ2-1; 12 nucleotides line up with TRBD2. This CDR3 is 14 amino acids long. The trim removed 5 bases at V and 8 bases at J, leaving 4 bases unmatched. Germline V gene data show CDR1 as SGHTA and CDR2 as FQGNSA. DNA for the CDR3: TGTGCCAGCAGCCCTAGCGGGAGGGCCGATGAGCAGTTCTTC. Amino acids: CASSPSGRADEQFF.

The V and J genes are TRBV4-3 and TRBJ2-1; 8 nucleotides line up with TRBD2. The ends lost 0 bases at V and 4 bases at J; junction bases unmatched: 5. This CDR3 comprises 16 residues. Germline CDR1 is LGHNA and CDR2 is YSLEER. The CDR3 nucleotides are TGCGCCAGCAGCCAAGAAGGGACTAGAGAGTACAATGAGCAGTTCTTC. This codes for CASSQEGTREYNEQFF.

As concerns this clone: Other nucleotide sequences in the sample specify the same CDR3. This chain links TRBV11-2 with TRBJ1-2; perhaps TRBD1 as D (6 bases). Deletions cut 2 bases from V and 5 bases from J, with 15 bases between. The CDR3 runs to 15 residues. Germline lookup yields CDR1 SGHAT and CDR2 FQNNGV. CDR3 residues: CASSLPRGAEYGYTF. The CDR3 nucleotides are TGTGCCAGCAGCTTACCCCGGGGGGCTGAGTATGGCTACACCTTC.

This chain joins TRBV25-1 and TRBJ1-2; D perhaps matches TRBD1 (6 bases). The V end was cut by 4 bases, the J end by 4 bases, with 19 bases between. The CDR3 totals 16 residues. CDR1 is MGHDK, CDR2 SYGVNS, per germline. The CDR3 sequence: CASSGGQSERGYGYTF. The DNA for the CDR3 is TGTGCCAGCAGTGGAGGACAGAGCGAGAGAGGCTATGGCTACACCTTC.

The V gene is TRBV29-1, the J gene TRBJ1-1; the match to TRBD1 covers 8 bases. The germline gives CDR1 SQVTM, CDR2 ANQGSEA. The CDR3 is 14 amino acids. The trim removed 3 bases at V and 1 base at J, leaving 4 bases unmatched. Here the CDR3 DNA reads TGCAGCGTTGATTCAACAGGGGGGAACACTGAAGCTTTCTTT. Translation: CSVDSTGGNTEAFF.

This clone appeared a few times. The chain recombines TRBV6-5 with TRBJ2-7; a weak D match, TRBD2 (6 bases). Germline CDR1 is MNHEY and CDR2 is SVGAGI. There are 12 residues in the CDR3. V was shortened by 4 bases and J by 6 bases, with 10 bases between the two germline ends. The CDR3 DNA is TGTGCCAGCAGTTCCCCCGGGGGCGAGCAGTACTTC. Amino acids: CASSSPGGEQYF.

This clone was observed once. Here the CDR3 reads CASSIQEPGQGVWRLFF. The CDR3, as DNA: TGTGCCAGCAGCATACAAGAACCGGGACAGGGGGTATGGCGGCTGTTTTTT. V and J are TRBV7-2 and TRBJ1-4, with TRBD1 matching 11 bases. CDR1 is SGHTA, CDR2 FQGNSA, per germline. V shed 5 bases, J shed 14 bases, and the junction held 19 bases outside the gene matches. The CDR3 runs to 17 residues.

V gene TRBV27 combines with J gene TRBJ2-7, with TRBD2 matching 9 bases. The germline V gene encodes CDR1 MNHEY and CDR2 SMNVEV (reference sequence). There are 15 residues in the CDR3. Germline trimming cut 8 bases from V and 5 bases from J; bases unmatched to any gene: 13. CDR3 in amino acids: CASPGGREGLHEQYV. The CDR3 DNA reads TGTGCCAGCCCAGGCGGGCGGGAGGGCCTCCACGAGCAGTACGTC.

The V call is TRBV11-3, the J call TRBJ2-2; D unresolved. The ends were cut back, 1 base at V and 1 base at J, with 4 bases in the middle. There are 14 residues in the CDR3. Germline-derived CDR1 and CDR2 are SGHNT and YENEEA. The CDR3 protein is CASSLAVNTGELFF. CDR3 nucleotides: TGTGCCAGCAGCTTAGCAGTGAACACCGGGGAGCTGTTTTTT.

The chain joins TRBV28 to TRBJ1-2; D is ambiguous. V was trimmed by 4 bases and J by 6 bases, leaving 12 bases between them. Germline assignment: CDR1 MDHEN and CDR2 SYDVKM. There are 13 residues in the CDR3. This chain's CDR3 is CASSSYDLDGYTF. CDR3 DNA sequence: TGTGCCAGCAGTTCCTATGACCTAGATGGCTACACCTTC.

This clone was seen only once. This sequence joins TRBV4-1 and TRBJ2-2, with TRBD1 matching 8 bases. Germline V gives CDR1 MGHRA, CDR2 YSYEKL. The CDR3 spans 14 residues. V dropped 4 bases and J dropped 7; count of bases not matched to a gene: 5. CDR3 in amino acids: CASSRQGPGGELFF. CDR3 DNA sequence: TGCGCCAGCAGCCGACAGGGGCCAGGCGGGGAGCTGTTTTTT.

This clone is labeled as medium-sized. The chain links TRBV4-2 to TRBJ1-3; the D is unclear. This CDR3 has 16 residues. Germline CDR1 is LGHNA and CDR2 is YNFKEQ. V was cut by 4 bases and J by 4 bases, with 17 bases left in between. The CDR3 DNA is TGTGCCAGCAGCCTATCGCTTTTGAGCGCGGGAAACACCATATATTTT. Translating it yields CASSLSLLSAGNTIYF.

The J gene is TRBJ2-1, the V gene TRBV28; 7 nucleotides align to TRBD2. V was pared by 0 bases and J by 9 bases, with 11 bases of the junction left unmatched. CDR3 length: 16 amino acids. CDR1 is MDHEN, CDR2 SYDVKM, per germline. In DNA, the CDR3 is TGTGCCAGCAGTTTATGGTCCCTAGCGGCGAGAGGTGAGCAGTTCTTC. It codes for CASSLWSLAARGEQFF.

This clone was seen a few times. This chain uses TRBV7-2 with TRBJ1-1; 9 bases are shared with TRBD1. V shed 5 bases and J 3 bases; nucleotides not matched to a gene: 1. CDR3 length: 13 residues. Germline V gene data show CDR1 as SGHTA and CDR2 as FQGNSA. The CDR3 region is CASSRDRDTEAFF. DNA for the CDR3: TGTGCCAGCAGCCGGGACAGGGACACTGAAGCTTTCTTT.

The chain recombines TRBV5-6 with TRBJ1-5; D not resolved. Trimming stripped 1 base from V and 2 bases from J, with 10 bases between. The CDR3 has 15 residues. The germline V gene has CDR1 SGHDT and CDR2 YYEEEE. CDR3 amino acids: CASSLRGLGNQPQHF. CDR3 nucleotides: TGTGCCAGCAGCTTGCGGGGATTGGGCAATCAGCCCCAGCATTTT.

The J gene is TRBJ2-3, the V gene TRBV19, with D perhaps matching TRBD2 (6 bases). CDR3 length equals 12 residues. Germline CDR1 reads LNHDA; CDR2 reads SQIVND (reference sequence). The V and J ends lost 7 bases and 5 bases respectively, with 10 bases between them. The CDR3 nucleotides read TGTGCCAGTACCATGGGAGGAGATACGCAGTATTTT. Protein: CASTMGGDTQYF.

The chain is built from TRBV7-9 and TRBJ2-3; 9 bases are shared with TRBD2. CDR3 length equals 15 residues. Germline trimming cut 8 bases from V and 0 bases from J; bases unmatched to any gene: 6. Germline assignment: CDR1 SEHNR and CDR2 FQNEAQ (reference sequence). Written as DNA, the CDR3 is TGTGCCAGCGGGGCTAGCGGGATTAGCACAGATACGCAGTATTTT. Translation gives CASGASGISTDTQYF.

V usage is TRBV25-1 and J usage is TRBJ2-7; 10 bases map to TRBD2. The CDR3 has 14 residues. V gave up 5 bases and J gave up 0 bases; unmatched junction bases: 1. CDR1 MGHDK and CDR2 SYGVNS come from the germline V gene. The CDR3: CASSSSGGSYEQYF. CDR3 in DNA: TGTGCCAGCAGTTCTAGCGGGGGCTCCTACGAGCAGTACTTC.